This T cell receptor beta chain originates from a study of cytomegalovirus exposure and HLA in healthy donors. General observations from the study: Productive rates of about 90% or about 30% were seen for most TCR beta V segments in an earlier analysis.

PCR primers comprised 60 Vbeta and 13 Jbeta primers. Using immunoSEQ multiplex PCR, the repertoire was profiled, and TCRdb retains in-frame clones only, with some absent. This repertoire shows fewer than 250,000 clones, about four fifths found once; its top ten account for roughly 3.1%. A word on this clone: Its antigen is as yet unknown.

The sequencing input was PBMCs. The sequence was obtained from a man aged 25-45 years in good health and CMV-seronegative.

The CDR3 DNA follows: TGTGCCAGCAGCTTAGCGCCCCCGCCGGGACAAGAGACCCAGTACTTC. Translation gives CASSLAPPPGQETQYF. This chain links TRBV11-2 with TRBJ2-5; D might be TRBD2 (5 bases). Germline V lookup: CDR1 SGHAT, CDR2 FQNNGV. This CDR3 has 16 residues. V shed 1 base and J shed 2 bases, with 14 bases lying between them.